This TCR beta chain emerged from a study of vaccination effects on CD4 cells after COVID-19 (dated by TCRdb to the early 2020s). Context from the whole study: Across the study, the median time from the second dose to post-vaccine sampling was 72 days (range 14 to 241). SARS-CoV-2 spike-specific CD4+ TCR repertoires were compared before and after mRNA vaccination in COVID-19 convalescent patients and in infection-naive vaccine recipients. The full study included some eleven COVID-19 convalescent patients and a few SARS-CoV-2-naive healthy vaccine recipients. Cultures from other donors in the study were sequenced using the Oncomine TCR Beta short-read assay on an Illumina iSeq 100.

The trim is 1 base for V and 4 bases for J, with a gap of 11 bases between the germline ends. From its cysteine to its phenylalanine, the CDR3 spans 16 amino acids. The only DNA kept is the CDR3, 48 bases in frame from the first base. CDR1 and CDR2 are drawn from the germline V gene: LGHNA, YSLEER. Library creation used the immunoSEQ multiplex PCR assay. DNA from the CD4+ T cells that had been cultured and isolated underwent TCR beta CDR3 sequencing. In the authors' own workflow: Non-productive TCR sequences were discarded, and reads were trimmed to the CDR3 region, with only CDR3s of 7 or more amino acids retained. The MANAFEST web app was used to identify antigen-specific clonotypes by comparing expansion in peptide wells with expansion in reference cultures. For clones to be considered positive, expansion at FDR<0.05 versus reference and all other wells, an odds ratio above 5, and a frequency above 0.1% in two replicate wells were required. Cross-reactive clonotypes were defined as significantly expanded in SARS-CoV-2 spike wells and in at least one common cold coronavirus spike condition. Levenshtein distance calculated with the stringdist R package was used to assess CDR3 similarity, and unrooted trees were constructed with ape in R 3.6.1. The source is immuneACCESS, and TCRdb retained only in-frame sequences with V and J called. Part of the clones is not carried over; for the studies checked, unresolved V genes explain less than half of this, and the remainder is unexplained. The V and J calls and the clone size are those of that table, but D and trimming were determined from the DNA. The sample table shows fewer than 25,000 clones, and around 74% are seen once. Roughly a quarter of the sample is taken by the ten largest.

To identify antigen-specific CD4+ T cell clonotypes by their expansion, the ViraFEST assay first stimulated PBMC with viral peptide pools and then applied TCR sequencing. After more than 9 days of culture, CD4+ T cells were isolated with the EasySep CD4+ T cell isolation kit. Each participant received two doses of an mRNA SARS-CoV-2 vaccine, either BNT162b2 or mRNA-1273. None of the healthy vaccine recipients had a prior SARS-CoV-2 infection, which was confirmed by nucleocapsid antibody tests that came back negative both before and after vaccination. Roughly 2.1 million PBMC per well were cultured in IMDM with 5% human AB serum, roughly 10 IU/ml IL-2 and gentamicin, plus 10 ug/ml peptides. Half of the culture medium was replaced with fresh IL-2-containing medium on days 3 and 7. Each peptide stimulation condition was cultured in triplicate wells unless otherwise noted. PBMC were separated from whole blood using Ficoll-Paque Plus gradient centrifugation and were then either cryopreserved at -140C or used fresh. The spike proteins of SARS-CoV-2 and of the common cold coronaviruses HCoV-NL63, HCoV-OC43 and HCoV-229E were spanned by overlapping peptide pools. The QIAamp micro DNA kit was used to extract genomic DNA from the cultured CD4+ T cells.

Regarding this clone: Its antigen is currently not known. No base-level quality is on record; no much larger clone is a single base apart.

Overall results and qualifications from the work: Among healthy vaccine recipients, nearly all vaccine-induced clones were SARS-CoV-2 mono-reactive, and just 1 of 255 was cross-reactive with common cold coronaviruses. Both infection-induced and vaccine-induced clones contracted markedly at late post-vaccination timepoints, which is consistent with waning T cell responses. Only a small number of convalescent patients were included, and no early post-infection timepoints were available, which limited the study.

This chain is built from TRBV4-3 and TRBJ2-6; TRBD1 is possibly the D segment (6 matching bases). The receptor was isolated from a human donor who received a COVID-19 vaccine. The sequencing used CD4+ T cells from PBMCs cultured with HCoV-NL63 spike peptides, collected after COVID-19 vaccination. The sample's cell subset or site, from its label and the paper: HCoV-NL63 spike overlapping peptide pool stimulation. The sequence in DNA is TGCGCCAGCAGCCAAGGGGGGACACCCGGGGCCAACGTCCTGACTTTC. It translates to CASSQGGTPGANVLTF.